This record looks at one TCR beta chain sequence and its context. Study processing details: Using reference gene primer amplification, nucleated cell counts were estimated. Sequencing used immunoSEQ multiplex PCR; TCRdb keeps in-frame clones, though not all of them. That table supplies the V and J calls and clone size; D and trimming were determined from the DNA. Of approximately 150,000 clones listed, over 75% were seen once; the top ten hold under 12%. This record comes from a study of blood T cell repertoires in COVID-19. Looking at the study overall: Samples representing acute and convalescent COVID-19 were sourced from the United States, Italy and Spain. The cDNA or gDNA used as material had been derived from T cells, B-cell-depleted T cells, or PBMCs.

The V segment lost 5 bases and the J segment 10 bases; nucleotides outside the gene matches: 13. CDR1 and CDR2 (germline): SGHNT, YYREEE (reference sequence). CDR3 size: 15 residues. Material: peripheral blood. The clonotype comes from a man in his sixties with active or convalescent COVID-19. This chain joins TRBV5-4 and TRBJ2-1; 9 positions agree with TRBD2. This CDR3 is CASSSRLAEVGEQFF. CDR3 DNA sequence: TGTGCCAGCAGTTCTCGACTAGCGGAAGTAGGGGAGCAGTTCTTC.